The 29 T cell receptor beta chains below all came from one sample that was sequenced in a study of T cell repertoires in cytomegalovirus infection. From the reads, TCRdb called clonotypes with MiXCR, one entry per CDR3 protein. The sample contains around 350,000 distinct CDR3 sequences, approximately 18% of which appear only once. Sequences were obtained from PBMCs. Receptors originate from a human donor in good health (CMV status not recorded). Some clones in this sample may be carry-over from other donors' samples.

This chain connects TRBV12-3 or TRBV12-4 to TRBJ1-1; D may be TRBD1 (6 bases). The CDR3 spans 14 residues. V was cut by 3 bases and J by 3 bases, with 11 bases left in between. The CDR3 nucleotides are TGTGCCAGCAGTTTTGGGGGGGCTTACACTGAAGCTTTCTTT. It translates to CASSFGGAYTEAFF.

The CDR3 DNA follows: TGTGCCAGCAGCCCTCCGGGCCGGTCATACTACGAGCAGTACTTC. Translated: CASSPPGRSYYEQYF. This rearrangement joins TRBV5-6 to TRBJ2-7; no clear D gene. CDR1 is SGHDT, CDR2 YYEEEE, per germline. The CDR3 has 15 residues. Deletions cut 4 bases from V and 3 bases from J, with 17 bases between.

There are many counts of this clonotype. The chain couples TRBV7-9 to TRBJ1-1, with no clear D. V lost 5 bases and J lost 7, with 11 bases in between. From germline, CDR1 is SEHNR and CDR2 FQNEAQ (reference sequence). The CDR3 extends over 12 amino acids. CDR3 residues: CASSPKEDEAFF. In nucleotides, the CDR3 is TGTGCCAGCAGCCCGAAGGAAGATGAAGCTTTCTTT.

Points on this clonotype: Given a much more abundant clone one base away, this may be a read error. This chain links TRBV5-6 with TRBJ2-5; TRBD1 or TRBD2 may be the D gene (5 bases each). Per the germline V gene, CDR1 is SGHDT and CDR2 is YYEEEE. Between the trimmed V and J ends, which lost 4 bases and 5 bases, there was a span of 24 bases. The CDR3 runs to 17 residues. The CDR3 spells CASSGTLLGVSRETQYF. CDR3 nucleotide sequence: TGTGCCAGCAGCGGGACCCTACTAGGGGTCTCGCGGGAGACCCAGTACTTC. The full variable domain, with the rest looked up from reference TRBV5-6 and TRBJ2-5, is DAGVTQSPTHLIKTRGQQVTLRCSPKSGHDTVSWYQQALGQGPQFIFQYYEEEERQRGNFPDRFSGHQFPNYSSELNVNALLLGDSALYLCASSGTLLGVSRETQYFGPGTRLLVL.

This clonotype was recorded many times. The V and J genes are TRBV6-1 and TRBJ2-1; D call uncertain. There are 17 residues in the CDR3. In germline, CDR1 is MNHNS, CDR2 SASEGT. The V end was cut by 7 bases, the J end by 0 bases, with 19 bases between. The CDR3 loop is CASTRRLGSPSYNEQFF. Written as DNA, the CDR3 is TGTGCCAGCACGCGAAGGTTGGGAAGTCCCTCCTACAATGAGCAGTTCTTC.

V and J are TRBV5-1 and TRBJ2-5; D might be TRBD2 (6 bases). The CDR3 has 16 residues. V dropped 0 bases and J dropped 2 bases, with 14 bases sitting between them. The germline V gene encodes CDR1 SGHRS and CDR2 YFSETQ. The CDR3 DNA reads TGCGCCAGCAGCTTGGGTGGTAGCGGACTACAAGAGACCCAGTACTTC. Protein product: CASSLGGSGLQETQYF.

V usage is TRBV7-2 and J usage is TRBJ2-1, with 7 positions matching TRBD1. V was clipped by 5 bases and J by 7 bases; unmatched bases: 11. Germline V gene lookup returns CDR1 SGHTA and CDR2 FQGNSA. The CDR3 is 15 amino acids. In nucleotides, the CDR3 is TGTGCCAGCAGCCAGGGACAGTGGCGCAGGAATGAGCAGTTCTTC. It codes for CASSQGQWRRNEQFF.

This clonotype was recorded a few times. The V and J genes are TRBV20-1 and TRBJ2-1; D is unclear. CDR1 and CDR2 (germline): DFQATT, SNEGSKA (reference sequence). CDR3 length: 13 amino acids. V shed 1 base and J shed 5 bases, with 9 bases lying between them. CDR3 bases: TGCAGTGCTAGAGGGTGGACCGACAATGAGCAGTTCTTC. Its translation: CSARGWTDNEQFF.

This clonotype was seen only once. The chain has TRBV19 and TRBJ2-1; 9 nucleotides agree with TRBD1. CDR3 length: 16 amino acids. V shed 2 bases and J 6 bases; nucleotides not matched to a gene: 8. Germline assignment: CDR1 LNHDA and CDR2 SQIVND (reference sequence). For the CDR3, the DNA is TGTGCCAGTAGTATAATGGGGACAGGGTGGGGCAATGAGCAGTTCTTC. Its translation is CASSIMGTGWGNEQFF.

Many counts were recorded for this clonotype. This sequence joins TRBV7-2 and TRBJ1-5; weak D call: TRBD1 (5 bases). This CDR3 is built from 15 residues. Trimming removed 5 bases from V and 6 bases from J, with 17 bases in between. Looked up from germline, CDR1 is SGHTA and CDR2 is FQGNSA. In nucleotides, the CDR3 is TGTGCCAGCAGCCCTGGGACCCGAGAGTCTCAGCCCCAGCATTTT. Protein: CASSPGTRESQPQHF.

This clonotype has at least ten counts. The chain combines TRBV7-8 with TRBJ1-3; D call uncertain. The CDR3 length is 14 residues. Germline-derived CDR1 and CDR2 are SGHVS and FQNEAQ. The ends were cut back, 5 bases at V and 4 bases at J, with 12 bases in the middle. Here the CDR3 DNA reads TGTGCCAGCAGCAACAGCCGCCTCGGAAACACCATATATTTT. It codes for CASSNSRLGNTIYF.

This clonotype was detected ten times or more. The chain combines TRBV7-2 with TRBJ2-5; TRBD2 is a possible D gene (6 bases). The CDR3 is made up of 13 amino acids. V was clipped by 0 bases and J by 10 bases, with 12 bases between them. The germline CDR1 and CDR2 sequences are SGHTA and FQGNSA. The CDR3 DNA reads as TGTGCCAGCAGCTTAGCGCCGTCGGGAGACCAGTACTTC. Protein product: CASSLAPSGDQYF.

This clonotype has just a few counts. The rearrangement joins TRBV20-1 to TRBJ1-1; 8 bases fit TRBD1. V gave up 6 bases and J gave up 5 bases; unmatched junction bases: 11. The length of the CDR3 is 14 residues. The germline gives CDR1 DFQATT, CDR2 SNEGSKA (reference sequence). The CDR3 protein is CSAAPRGRGTEAFF. The CDR3 DNA reads as TGCAGTGCCGCCCCCAGGGGGCGAGGGACTGAAGCTTTCTTT.

This clonotype was seen at least ten times. This rearrangement joins TRBV7-2 to TRBJ1-6, with D maybe TRBD1 (5 bases). V gave up 2 bases and J gave up 9 bases, with 11 bases separating them. This CDR3 region has 14 residues. Germline V gene data show CDR1 as SGHTA and CDR2 as FQGNSA. CDR3 residues: CASSLTQGSSPLHF. CDR3 sequence (DNA): TGTGCCAGCAGCTTAACTCAGGGTAGTTCACCCCTCCACTTT.

This clonotype was counted between two and nine times. This chain links TRBV2 with TRBJ1-2; D is perhaps TRBD1 (5 bases). V shed 6 bases and J shed 4 bases, with 12 bases lying between them. The CDR3 runs to 13 residues. Germline CDR1 reads SNHLY; CDR2 reads FYNNEI. The CDR3 nucleotides are TGTGCCAGCAGAGCAGGGCGGGCCTATGGCTACACCTTC. Translation gives CASRAGRAYGYTF.

The genes are TRBV2 and TRBJ1-2, with D possibly being TRBD1 (5 bases). Germline CDR1 is SNHLY and CDR2 is FYNNEI. The CDR3 extends over 12 amino acids. The ends were cut back, 8 bases at V and 6 bases at J, with 13 bases in the middle. For the CDR3, the DNA is TGTGCCAGCCGACGGGACGGTGATGGCTACACCTTC. This gives the protein CASRRDGDGYTF. Full variable domain (outside the CDR3, taken from reference TRBV2 and TRBJ1-2): EPEVTQTPSHQVTQMGQEVILRCVPISNHLYFYWYRQILGQKVEFLVSFYNNEISEKSEIFDDQFSVERPDGSNFTLKIRSTKLEDSAMYFCASRRDGDGYTFGSGTRLTVV.

The chain carries TRBV12-3 or TRBV12-4 and TRBJ2-3; D unclear. Trimming cost V 7 bases and J 2 bases, with 13 bases left between them. CDR3 length: 14 residues. The CDR3 spells CASTLGPNTDTQYF. The DNA of the CDR3 is TGTGCCAGCACCCTCGGCCCCAACACAGATACGCAGTATTTT.

The table lists this clonotype with a few counts. The chain is built from TRBV18 and TRBJ2-5; D not resolved. V was trimmed by 2 bases and J by 2 bases, leaving 9 bases between them. This CDR3 spans 14 amino acids. CDR1 and CDR2 from the germline V gene are KGHSH and LQKENI. CDR3 nucleotide sequence: TGTGCCAGCTCACCAGGACGAAAACAAGAGACCCAGTACTTC. It translates to CASSPGRKQETQYF.

About this clonotype itself: This may come from a read error, since a much larger clone is one base off. V and J are TRBV7-6 and TRBJ2-7; D assignment may be TRBD1 or TRBD2 (7 bases each). The CDR3 consists of 15 residues. CDR1 and CDR2 from the germline V gene are SGHVS and FNYEAQ. The chain's CDR3 is CASSLAQGGRSERYF. The CDR3 DNA reads as TGTGCCAGCAGCTTAGCGCAGGGGGGGCGGTCCGAGCGGTACTTC.

This clonotype was detected ten times or more. The V gene is TRBV7-9, the J gene TRBJ1-5; D perhaps matches TRBD1 (5 bases). The V and J ends lost 5 bases and 5 bases respectively, with 16 bases between them. This CDR3 region has 15 residues. The germline V gene encodes CDR1 SEHNR and CDR2 FQNEAQ (reference sequence). CDR3 loop: CASSTTGHPDQPQHF. CDR3 in DNA: TGTGCCAGCAGCACCACAGGCCACCCTGATCAGCCCCAGCATTTT.

This rearrangement joins TRBV29-1 to TRBJ2-5; 11 nucleotides line up with TRBD1. The CDR3 totals 13 residues. V gave up 7 bases and J gave up 3 bases; unmatched junction bases: 4. Germline V gene sequence: CDR1 SQVTM, CDR2 ANQGSEA. The CDR3 DNA follows: TGCAGCGGATGGACAGGGGGCGAAGAGACCCAGTACTTC. Protein product: CSGWTGGEETQYF.

Many counts were recorded for this clonotype. This chain links TRBV7-2 with TRBJ2-7; 7 bases align to TRBD1. V trimming: 5 bases; J trimming: 5 bases; junction bases outside the gene matches: 6. This CDR3 is built from 13 residues. Germline V lookup: CDR1 SGHTA, CDR2 FQGNSA. The CDR3 DNA sequence: TGTGCCAGCAGCCTTGGGACAGTTGACGAGCAGTACTTC. Encoded protein: CASSLGTVDEQYF.

Comment on this clonotype: One end of the junction varies from germline; a read error may be responsible. The chain employs TRBV6-5 and TRBJ2-5; unclear D gene. CDR3 length: 11 amino acids. From germline, CDR1 is MNHEY and CDR2 SVGAGI. The CDR3 spells CASSRKEAQYF. For the CDR3, the DNA is TGTGCCAGCAGTAGAAAAGAGGCCCAGTACTTC.

This clonotype showed up many times. The chain carries TRBV7-6 and TRBJ2-1, with TRBD2 identical over 10 bases. V shed 5 bases, J shed 4 bases, and the junction held 11 bases outside the gene matches. CDR1 SGHVS and CDR2 FNYEAQ come from the germline V gene. The CDR3 sequence is 17 residues long. For the CDR3, the DNA is TGTGCCAGCAGCCTACGAGCCGGGACTAGCGCGTACAATGAGCAGTTCTTC. It encodes CASSLRAGTSAYNEQFF.

This chain links TRBV19 with TRBJ2-3; D is possibly TRBD1 or TRBD2 (5 bases each). Germline loops: CDR1 LNHDA, CDR2 SQIVND (reference sequence). Trimming took 0 bases from V and 6 from J, leaving 19 bases between them. The CDR3 extends over 17 amino acids. CDR3 DNA: TGTGCCAGTAGTATAGATCGAATACAGGTCCGAGGGGATACGCAGTATTTT. Its protein product is CASSIDRIQVRGDTQYF.

The chain is built from TRBV5-4 and TRBJ1-5; D unclear. Trimming took 4 bases from V and 4 from J, leaving 9 bases between them. The CDR3 has 13 amino acids. From germline, CDR1 is SGHNT and CDR2 YYREEE (reference sequence). CDR3 bases: TGTGCCAGCAGCGTATCGGGAAATCAGCCCCAGCATTTT. It encodes CASSVSGNQPQHF.

The chain is built from TRBV2 and TRBJ2-1; D unclear. Trimming removed 2 bases from V and 8 bases from J, with 7 bases in between. Germline-derived CDR1 and CDR2 are SNHLY and FYNNEI. CDR3 length: 12 amino acids. This CDR3 is CASSEYDDEQFF. CDR3 DNA sequence: TGTGCCAGCAGTGAATACGACGATGAGCAGTTCTTC.

This clonotype was seen repeatedly, ten times or more. The V call is TRBV10-3, the J call TRBJ1-1; possible D gene TRBD1, 5 bases. In germline, CDR1 is ENHRY, CDR2 SYGVKD. This CDR3 has 13 amino acids. The V gene lost 10 bases and the J gene lost 3 bases, with 15 bases spanning the gap. The CDR3 DNA sequence: TGTGCCAGCAGGGAGAGATGGGACACTGAAGCTTTCTTT. Translation: CASRERWDTEAFF.

This clonotype was recorded a few times. The rearrangement joins TRBV4-2 to TRBJ2-5; D is unclear. Germline V gene lookup returns CDR1 LGHNA and CDR2 YNFKEQ. The CDR3 loop spans 15 amino acids. Trimming pared 0 bases from V and 9 bases from J, leaving 17 bases between. This CDR3 reads CASSQEISSASPQYF. The CDR3 nucleotides are TGTGCCAGCAGCCAAGAGATTTCGTCGGCTTCCCCCCAGTACTTC.